The clone carrying this T cell receptor beta chain came up many times. The authors amplified TCR beta CDR3 regions from RNA transcripts. The authors performed first-round RT-PCR with HTBI primers and then a second-round multiplex PCR. Each CDR3 protein gets one entry after TCRdb re-called the multiplex PCR reads with MiXCR. The repertoire holds 200,000 to 250,000 distinct CDR3 sequences, with 20% to 25% as singletons. The data stem from a study of Graves' ophthalmopathy and Graves' hyperthyroidism. Looked up from germline, CDR1 is SNHLY and CDR2 is FYNNEI. The V segment lost 5 bases and the J segment 7 bases; nucleotides outside the gene matches: 7. The CDR3 spans 13 residues.

The receptor was isolated from a woman in her 50s with Graves' ophthalmopathy. The sequenced sample consisted of peripheral blood. The rearrangement joins TRBV2 to TRBJ2-5; TRBD1 agrees at 7 bases. CDR3: CASSLTGVSTQYF. The CDR3 DNA sequence: TGTGCCAGCAGTCTTACAGGGGTTTCGACCCAGTACTTC.